This T cell receptor beta chain originates from a study of cytomegalovirus exposure and HLA in healthy donors. Primers included in the PCR were 60 Vbeta and 13 Jbeta primers. Measured with immunoSEQ multiplex PCR; TCRdb has only the in-frame clones, and not every one. The sample has approximately 95,000 clones, more than 60% seen once; the top ten hold 9.5% to 12%. The CDR3 has 15 amino acids. V was cut by 5 bases and J by 5 bases, with 18 bases left in between. The germline V gene encodes CDR1 MNHEY and CDR2 SMNVEV (reference sequence). In regard to this clone: The target antigen is unknown.

Study-wide results and limits: A later analysis found that most CMV-associated TCR beta chains appeared HLA-restricted.

This TCR was recovered from a man in his late teens or twenties in good health and CMV-seropositive. Sequencing used PBMCs. J is TRBJ1-1 and V is TRBV27, with a possible D match to TRBD1 (5 bases). DNA of the CDR3: TGTGCCAGCAGTCCCCTCCCCCAGGGTGGGACTGAAGCTTTCTTT. The encoded protein is CASSPLPQGGTEAFF.